The clone carrying this T cell receptor beta chain was counted between two and nine times. Its antigen is undetermined. This record belongs to a study of regulatory T cells in long-lasting Graves disease. Noted time point: persistent/refractory GD, antithyroid drugs over 5 years with positive TRAb. From RNA extracted from PBMCs, the TCR library was made. Arm-PCR with iRepertoire HTBI primers amplified the CDR3 regions for these TCR beta libraries. TCRdb recomputed calls from the multiplex PCR reads with MiXCR, one row per CDR3 protein. This table has approximately 500,000 distinct CDR3 sequences, roughly 21% appearing once. Overall study findings and caveats: Thyroid tissue went unstudied; only peripheral blood was examined. Accuracy could have been hurt by small sample size.

The source material was peripheral blood mononuclear cells (PBMCs), sampled when the disease was refractory, from a patient treated with antithyroid drugs. The receptor was isolated from a female donor with Graves disease.

The CDR3 sequence: CASSYSTGPGETQYF. The DNA of the CDR3 is TGTGCCAGCAGTTACTCGACGGGACCGGGGGAGACCCAGTACTTC. The chain couples TRBV6-5 to TRBJ2-5; D possibly uses TRBD1 or TRBD2 (5 bases each). Between the trimmed V and J ends, which lost 0 bases and 5 bases, there was a span of 13 bases. The germline V gene encodes CDR1 MNHEY and CDR2 SVGAGI. This CDR3 has 15 residues.